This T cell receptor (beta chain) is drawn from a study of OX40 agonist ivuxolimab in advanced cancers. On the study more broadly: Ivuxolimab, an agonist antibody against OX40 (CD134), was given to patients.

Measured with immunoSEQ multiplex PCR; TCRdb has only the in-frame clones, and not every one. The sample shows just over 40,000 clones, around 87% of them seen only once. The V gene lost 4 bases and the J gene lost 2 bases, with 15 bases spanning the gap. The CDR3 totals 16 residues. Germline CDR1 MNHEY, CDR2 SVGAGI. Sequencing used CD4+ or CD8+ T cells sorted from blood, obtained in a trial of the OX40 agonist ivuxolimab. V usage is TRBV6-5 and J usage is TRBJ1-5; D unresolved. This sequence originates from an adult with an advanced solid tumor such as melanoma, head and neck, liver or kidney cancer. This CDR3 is CASSSSWEGGNQPQHF. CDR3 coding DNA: TGTGCCAGCAGTTCCTCATGGGAGGGCGGCAATCAGCCCCAGCATTTT.